Below are 5 T cell receptor beta chains sequenced from a single sample in a study of HIV-infected patients and healthy controls. The repertoire came from unfractionated whole blood and reflected all unsorted peripheral T cells. Reverse transcription used around 500 ng RNA and constant-region primers for alpha and beta. Separate chain-specific third strand synthesis with multiplexing indices produced the alpha and beta libraries. Using its own MiXCR run on the 5' RACE reads, TCRdb lists one record per CDR3 protein. This table has some 19,000 distinct CDR3 sequences, 10% appearing once. Sequenced sample: blood. These receptors all stem from an adult in good health.

This clonotype appeared a few times. The CDR3, as DNA: TGCGCCAGCAGTGATGCTAGCGGAGGGAACGAGCAGTACTTC. Protein: CASSDASGGNEQYF. V is TRBV5-1 and J is TRBJ2-7, with 7 bases matching TRBD2. Germline CDR1 SGHRS, CDR2 YFSETQ. V shed 5 bases, J shed 5 bases, and the junction held 10 bases outside the gene matches. The CDR3 consists of 14 residues. The full variable domain, rest sourced from reference TRBV5-1 and TRBJ2-7, is KAGVTQTPRYLIKTRGQQVTLSCSPISGHRSVSWYQQTPGQGLQFLFEYFSETQRNKGNFPGRFSGRQFSNSRSEMNVSTLELGDSALYLCASSDASGGNEQYFGPGTRLTVT.

In this sample, this clonotype turned up many times. The chain recombines TRBV5-4 with TRBJ2-1, with D unclear. From germline, CDR1 is SGHNT and CDR2 YYREEE (reference sequence). The CDR3 has 12 amino acids. V lost 4 bases and J 6 bases, leaving 8 bases between the germline ends. The CDR3 sequence is CASSPRVNEQFF. The CDR3 DNA reads as TGTGCCAGCAGCCCAAGGGTCAATGAGCAGTTCTTC.

This clonotype was found many times. The CDR3 protein is CASSLVPGSTGNEQFF. Here the CDR3 DNA reads TGTGCCAGCAGCTTAGTCCCGGGTTCGACTGGCAATGAGCAGTTCTTC. The chain employs TRBV7-8 and TRBJ2-1; the D is unclear. Per the germline V gene, CDR1 is SGHVS and CDR2 is FQNEAQ. This CDR3 region has 16 residues. The V gene lost 1 base and the J gene lost 6 bases, with 16 bases spanning the gap.

This clonotype was found a few times. CDR3 sequence reads: CASSYSRGTGNQPQHF. The CDR3, as DNA: TGTGCCAGCAGTTACTCGAGAGGCACCGGCAATCAGCCCCAGCATTTT. This chain joins TRBV6-2 or TRBV6-3 and TRBJ1-5; D uncertain. Trimming shortened V by 0 bases and J by 2 bases, and 11 bases separated the two germline ends. The CDR3 loop spans 16 amino acids. Germline V gene data show CDR1 as MNHEY and CDR2 as SVGEGT.

This chain connects TRBV20-1 to TRBJ2-2, with TRBD2 identical over 12 bases. V shed 0 bases, J shed 4 bases, and the junction held 9 bases outside the gene matches. There are 18 residues in the CDR3. Germline CDR1 is DFQATT and CDR2 is SNEGSKA (reference sequence). The CDR3 DNA reads as TGCAGTGCTAGAGAGGGGCTAGCGGGAGGGGTAGTCACCGGGGAGCTGTTTTTT. It translates to CSAREGLAGGVVTGELFF.